What follows are 30 T cell receptor beta chains derived from one specimen sequenced in a study of response to subunit inactivated influenza vaccine. TCRdb processed the RT-PCR reads anew with MiXCR; each CDR3 protein has one entry. The data hold about 480,000 distinct CDR3 sequences, with roughly 13% observed a single time. Sequences were derived from PBMCs from blood, sampled 35 to 45 days after vaccination. These receptors came from a man between 50 and 59 years old who received an inactivated influenza vaccine.

CDR3 loop: CASSLSPDWDEQYF. The CDR3 DNA reads TGTGCCAGCAGTTTATCCCCAGACTGGGACGAGCAGTACTTC. V gene TRBV27 combines with J gene TRBJ2-7, with D unresolved. The germline V gene has CDR1 MNHEY and CDR2 SMNVEV (reference sequence). This CDR3 has 14 residues. V was trimmed by 0 bases and J by 5 bases, leaving 11 bases between them.

This clonotype was seen ten or more times. CDR3 in amino acids: CASSLDWQGGEQFF. The CDR3 nucleotides read TGTGCCAGCAGTTTAGATTGGCAGGGTGGTGAGCAGTTCTTC. The rearrangement uses TRBV12-3 or TRBV12-4 and TRBJ2-1; TRBD1 is a possible D gene (5 bases). The germline V and J ends were trimmed by 1 base and 9 bases, with 13 bases remaining between them. This CDR3 is 14 amino acids long.

This clonotype was observed a handful of times. The chain employs TRBV6-5 and TRBJ1-2; 11 bases are a match to TRBD1. V shed 2 bases, J shed 5 bases, and the junction held 13 bases outside the gene matches. Germline V gene lookup returns CDR1 MNHEY and CDR2 SVGAGI. The CDR3 is 18 amino acids. The CDR3 loop reads CASSYGSPWTGGKYGYTF. The CDR3, as DNA: TGTGCCAGCAGTTACGGTTCACCCTGGACAGGGGGCAAGTATGGCTACACCTTC.

This clonotype was seen at least ten times. The chain recombines TRBV5-5 with TRBJ2-5; possibly TRBD1 for D (6 bases). V lost 3 bases and J lost 2, with 14 bases in between. Germline lookup yields CDR1 SGHKS and CDR2 YYEKEE (reference sequence). The CDR3 sequence is 15 residues long. The CDR3 is CASSWPRTAQETQYF. The CDR3 bases are TGTGCCAGCAGCTGGCCCAGGACAGCACAAGAGACCCAGTACTTC.

There are a few counts of this clonotype. The rearrangement links TRBV4-3 to TRBJ2-2; D not certain. The CDR3 length is 12 residues. The germline gives CDR1 LGHNA, CDR2 YSLEER. V was clipped by 3 bases and J by 7 bases, with 6 bases between them. In nucleotides, the CDR3 is TGCGCCAGCAGCCAGGGAATCGGGGAGCTGTTTTTT. Encoded protein: CASSQGIGELFF.

The rearrangement uses TRBV7-9 and TRBJ2-7, with D unclear. V was shortened by 2 bases and J by 0 bases, with 11 bases between the two germline ends. The CDR3 length is 15 residues. Germline-derived CDR1 and CDR2 are SEHNR and FQNEAQ (reference sequence). Written as DNA, the CDR3 is TGTGCCAGCAGCTTAATTCTGGGCCCCTCCTACGAGCAGTACTTC. Translating gives CASSLILGPSYEQYF.

This chain connects TRBV29-1 to TRBJ2-3, with D unclear. CDR1 is SQVTM, CDR2 ANQGSEA, per germline. Deletions cut 6 bases from V and 2 bases from J, with 12 bases between. The CDR3 is 13 residues long. The CDR3 DNA sequence: TGCAGCGTCGAGTCAGCCCACACAGATACGCAGTATTTT. It yields the protein CSVESAHTDTQYF.

The V gene is TRBV20-1, the J gene TRBJ2-6, with TRBD1 as a possible D gene (6 bases). The germline V gene encodes CDR1 DFQATT and CDR2 SNEGSKA (reference sequence). V lost 5 bases, J lost 0 bases, and 20 bases lay in between. This CDR3 comprises 18 residues. CDR3 in DNA: TGCAGTGCTCCCCCTGGGGGCGGATCTTACTCTGGGGCCAACGTCCTGACTTTC. Its protein is CSAPPGGGSYSGANVLTF.

The chain is built from TRBV29-1 and TRBJ1-2, with 7 nucleotides matching TRBD1. Germline loops: CDR1 SQVTM, CDR2 ANQGSEA. J gave up 2 bases and V 6 bases, and 9 bases lay outside the gene matches. The CDR3 totals 14 residues. The CDR3 DNA reads TGCAGCGTATTTGGGACAGAGATGAACTATGGCTACACCTTC. Protein product: CSVFGTEMNYGYTF.

V is TRBV3-1 and J is TRBJ1-2; no clear D. Germline CDR1 is LGHDT and CDR2 is YNNKEL (reference sequence). V lost 4 bases and J lost 4, with 7 bases in between. The CDR3 length is 12 residues. The CDR3 region has the DNA TGTGCCAGCAGCCGTGACACCTATGGCTACACCTTC. Its translation: CASSRDTYGYTF.

The V call is TRBV4-3, the J call TRBJ2-1, with D perhaps TRBD2 (6 bases). V was shortened by 1 base and J by 4 bases, with 11 bases between the two germline ends. CDR1 LGHNA and CDR2 YSLEER come from the germline V gene. CDR3 length equals 15 residues. In DNA, the CDR3 is TGCGCCAGCAGCCAAGGGTCGGGAGCTTACAATGAGCAGTTCTTC. This gives the protein CASSQGSGAYNEQFF.

Many counts were recorded for this clonotype. The DNA of the CDR3 is TGCGCCAGCAGCCCATCCGTTTTTGGCGGGGTCACAGATACGCAGTATTTT. Its protein product is CASSPSVFGGVTDTQYF. V is TRBV4-3 and J is TRBJ2-3; the D gene is possibly TRBD2 (6 bases). The CDR3 runs to 17 residues. Germline CDR1 LGHNA, CDR2 YSLEER. Trimming shortened V by 4 bases and J by 2 bases, and 19 bases separated the two germline ends.

This clonotype was recorded many times. This chain links TRBV4-1 with TRBJ1-2; D ambiguous. Germline lookup yields CDR1 MGHRA and CDR2 YSYEKL. V was trimmed by 4 bases and J by 4 bases, leaving 16 bases between them. The CDR3 covers 15 residues. The CDR3: CASSLGQAEVYGYTF. As DNA, the CDR3 is TGCGCCAGCAGCCTCGGGCAAGCAGAGGTCTATGGCTACACCTTC.

The CDR3 bases are TGCAGGCCACAAATGAAGGGACAGGAAAATTCACCCCTCCACTTT. As protein: CRPQMKGQENSPLHF. The J gene is TRBJ1-6, the V gene TRBV20-1; TRBD1 matches 8 bases. Germline-derived CDR1 and CDR2 are DFQATT and SNEGSKA (reference sequence). CDR3 size: 15 residues.

The CDR3 protein is CASTSQPGDTEAFF. In nucleotides, the CDR3 is TGTGCCAGCACAAGTCAACCAGGGGACACTGAAGCTTTCTTT. The chain has TRBV2 and TRBJ1-1; maybe TRBD1 (6 bases). Trimming removed 7 bases from V and 3 bases from J, with 15 bases in between. The CDR3 totals 14 residues. CDR1 is SNHLY, CDR2 FYNNEI, per germline.

There are many counts of this clonotype. The chain employs TRBV12-3 or TRBV12-4 and TRBJ2-5, with 7 bases that match TRBD2. The CDR3 covers 14 residues. Trimming took 0 bases from V and 5 from J; bases not matched to a gene: 3. This CDR3 reads CASSLALAKETQYF. CDR3 in DNA: TGTGCCAGCAGTTTAGCACTAGCGAAGGAGACCCAGTACTTC.

This clonotype was seen only a few times. This chain links TRBV18 with TRBJ1-4; D not certain. Germline V gene sequence: CDR1 KGHSH, CDR2 LQKENI. V was pared by 1 base and J by 0 bases, with 12 bases between. The CDR3 length is 17 residues. The CDR3 sequence is CASSPRPGLATNEKLFF. CDR3 nucleotide sequence: TGTGCCAGCTCACCACGTCCAGGACTTGCAACTAATGAAAAACTGTTTTTT.

This clonotype was found a few times. The chain employs TRBV20-1 and TRBJ2-6, with D unresolved. There are 14 residues in the CDR3. Germline assignment: CDR1 DFQATT and CDR2 SNEGSKA (reference sequence). Deletions cut 6 bases from V and 0 bases from J, with 9 bases between. The CDR3 nucleotides read TGCAGTGCCTTCGATCTCTCTGGGGCCAACGTCCTGACTTTC. Protein sequence: CSAFDLSGANVLTF.

This clonotype was counted many times. This chain connects TRBV6-5 to TRBJ1-2; tentatively, D is TRBD1 (6 bases). Germline CDR1 reads MNHEY; CDR2 reads SVGAGI. CDR3 length equals 14 residues. V dropped 2 bases and J dropped 7 bases, with 14 bases sitting between them. CDR3 DNA: TGTGCCAGCAGTTACGGGCAGGGGAGAGGTGGCTACACCTTC. It translates to CASSYGQGRGGYTF.

This clonotype was seen a few times. The V call is TRBV12-3 or TRBV12-4, the J call TRBJ2-7; 7 positions agree with TRBD1. Germline trimming cut 3 bases from V and 0 bases from J; bases unmatched to any gene: 5. This CDR3 region has 15 residues. The DNA of the CDR3 is TGTGCCAGCAGTTTCCGACAGGGAATCTCCTACGAGCAGTACTTC. As protein: CASSFRQGISYEQYF.

This clonotype showed up just a few times. The chain uses TRBV7-9 and TRBJ1-1; perhaps TRBD1 as D (5 bases). V dropped 3 bases and J dropped 5 bases, with 13 bases sitting between them. The CDR3 extends over 14 amino acids. CDR1 is SEHNR and CDR2 is FQNEAQ in the germline V gene (reference sequence). Written as DNA, the CDR3 is TGTGCCAGCAGCTTTTCCATGGGGCTTACTGAAGCTTTCTTT. Translation: CASSFSMGLTEAFF.

This clonotype was picked up a small number of times. The V call is TRBV6-5, the J call TRBJ1-4; TRBD1 is a possible D gene (5 bases). The ends were cut back, 0 bases at V and 0 bases at J, with 11 bases in the middle. The CDR3 extends over 17 amino acids. Germline V gives CDR1 MNHEY, CDR2 SVGAGI. The CDR3 nucleotides are TGTGCCAGCAGTTACTCGATGGACACCGCAACTAATGAAAAACTGTTTTTT. Its translation: CASSYSMDTATNEKLFF.

This clonotype was recorded many times. The CDR3 here is CSVEHLGSYEQYF. The CDR3 DNA reads TGCAGCGTTGAACATCTAGGGTCCTACGAGCAGTACTTC. V gene TRBV29-1 combines with J gene TRBJ2-7; D is undetermined. The CDR3 contains 13 residues. CDR1 SQVTM and CDR2 ANQGSEA come from the germline V gene. Trimming shortened V by 2 bases and J by 1 base, and 9 bases separated the two germline ends.

This clonotype was detected only a few times. The chain employs TRBV5-1 and TRBJ2-7; TRBD1 matches 7 bases. The ends lost 0 bases at V and 1 base at J; junction bases unmatched: 7. This CDR3 has 16 amino acids. Germline CDR1 is SGHRS and CDR2 is YFSETQ. The CDR3 spells CASSLAGQIHSYEQYF. The CDR3, as DNA: TGCGCCAGCAGCTTGGCGGGACAGATTCATTCCTACGAGCAGTACTTC. Together with reference TRBV5-1 and TRBJ2-7, the CDR3 gives the full variable domain: KAGVTQTPRYLIKTRGQQVTLSCSPISGHRSVSWYQQTPGQGLQFLFEYFSETQRNKGNFPGRFSGRQFSNSRSEMNVSTLELGDSALYLCASSLAGQIHSYEQYFGPGTRLTVT.

The sample holds a few counts of this clonotype. The rearrangement joins TRBV30 to TRBJ2-2; D call uncertain. With 1 base removed from V and 5 bases from J, the gap between germline ends came to 8 bases. The CDR3 sequence is 13 residues long. CDR1 and CDR2 (germline): GTSNPN, SVGIG (reference sequence). CDR3 sequence reads: CAWSGYGTGELFF. CDR3 nucleotide sequence: TGTGCCTGGAGTGGATACGGGACCGGGGAGCTGTTTTTT.

The chain recombines TRBV7-2 with TRBJ1-6, with D uncertain. Trimming pared 2 bases from V and 10 bases from J, leaving 9 bases between. CDR3 length: 13 residues. CDR1 is SGHTA and CDR2 is FQGNSA in the germline V gene. CDR3 sequence: CASSLQGKSPLHF. The CDR3 coding sequence is TGTGCCAGCAGCTTACAAGGAAAGTCACCCCTCCACTTT.

This clonotype was seen a handful of times. The genes are TRBV30 and TRBJ2-3, with unresolved D. V was shortened by 3 bases and J by 5 bases, with 6 bases between the two germline ends. Germline V gene sequence: CDR1 GTSNPN, CDR2 SVGIG (reference sequence). CDR3 length: 11 amino acids. The CDR3 is CAWSPQDTQYF. The CDR3 nucleotides are TGTGCCTGGAGCCCGCAAGATACGCAGTATTTT.

This sequence joins TRBV7-9 and TRBJ2-5; 9 nucleotides match TRBD1. This CDR3 is 15 amino acids long. Unmatched junction bases numbered 7, after V lost 4 bases and J lost 4 bases. Germline CDR1 and CDR2: SEHNR and FQNEAQ (reference sequence). As DNA, the CDR3 is TGTGCCAGCAGCTCGATAGGGGGACAGGGAGAGACCCAGTACTTC. Translating gives CASSSIGGQGETQYF.

The chain is built from TRBV7-9 and TRBJ2-1; 7 bases match TRBD1. The V segment lost 4 bases and the J segment 10 bases; nucleotides outside the gene matches: 13. This CDR3 has 15 residues. Germline lookup yields CDR1 SEHNR and CDR2 FQNEAQ (reference sequence). In DNA, the CDR3 is TGTGCCAGCAGCTCAGCCGGGACAGCCATTACCGAGCAGTTCTTC. It yields the protein CASSSAGTAITEQFF.

V and J are TRBV6-5 and TRBJ1-1; 8 nucleotides agree with TRBD1. V was pared by 1 base and J by 1 base, with 2 bases of the junction left unmatched. Germline assignment: CDR1 MNHEY and CDR2 SVGAGI. The CDR3 is 15 residues long. CDR3 bases: TGTGCCAGCAGTTACTTCGGACAGGGGAACACTGAAGCTTTCTTT. This translates into CASSYFGQGNTEAFF.